In this sample, the clone carrying this T cell receptor beta chain turned up many times. TCRdb processed the RT-PCR reads anew with MiXCR; each CDR3 protein has one entry. The table shows more than 550,000 distinct CDR3 sequences, with 12% to 15% occurring only once. Germline CDR1 reads SGHRS; CDR2 reads YFSETQ. CDR3 length: 12 residues. V was cut by 4 bases and J by 7 bases, with 11 bases left in between. The TCR sequence derives from a female donor in good health, serving as a healthy control. What was sequenced was memory CD4+ T cells from blood. V is TRBV5-1 and J is TRBJ1-2; TRBD1 might be the D (5 bases). CDR3 protein: CASSPGPGGYTF. In DNA form, the CDR3 reads TGCGCCAGCAGCCCAGGGCCTGGTGGCTACACCTTC.